The next 8 T cell receptor beta chains were all read from a single sample in a study of blood T cell repertoires in COVID-19. Here immunoSEQ multiplex PCR was the method, and the copy in TCRdb shows in-frame clones only, minus some. The sample consists of about 200,000 clones, about 94% of them appearing once. What was sequenced was peripheral blood. The receptors were sampled from a man in his 60s with COVID-19, enrolled during active disease.

This clone appeared a single time. The rearrangement joins TRBV12-1 to TRBJ1-1; the table's D call, TRBD1, was not checked against the DNA. TRBV12-1 is assigned pseudogene status. The CDR3 contains 23 residues. CDR3 sequence (DNA): TGTGCCAGCAGCCTTATACAGTCAGGGGACAGTTCCAATAAAAACCTCATGAACACTGAAGCTTTCTTT. Protein sequence: CASSLIQSGDSSNKNLMNTEAFF.

The V call is TRBV12-3 or TRBV12-4, the J call TRBJ1-5, with 7 bases lining up with TRBD1. The CDR3 loop spans 13 amino acids. The V and J ends lost 4 bases and 7 bases, in that order; junction bases with no gene match: 4. The DNA of the CDR3 is TGTGCCAGCAGTTACAGGGGAAGACAGCCCCAGCATTTT. Its translation: CASSYRGRQPQHF.

The V gene is TRBV14, the J gene TRBJ2-3; tentatively, D is TRBD2 (6 bases). CDR1 and CDR2 (germline): SGHDN, FVKESK. This CDR3 region has 16 residues. Trimming removed 1 base at V and 2 bases at J, with 13 bases between. The CDR3 region has the DNA TGTGCCAGCAGCCAAGTGGGGGGTCTCTCCACAGATACGCAGTATTTT. This gives the protein CASSQVGGLSTDTQYF. Using reference TRBV14 and TRBJ2-3 for the parts outside the CDR3, the full variable domain is EAGVTQFPSHSVIEKGQTVTLRCDPISGHDNLYWYRRVMGKEIKFLLHFVKESKQDESGMPNNRFLAERTGGTYSTLKVQPAELEDSGVYFCASSQVGGLSTDTQYFGPGTRLTVL.

The chain combines TRBV4-1 with TRBJ2-7; 7 bases align to TRBD1. The junction had 11 bases not matched to a gene; V was cut back by 0 bases and J by 3 bases. This CDR3 is built from 17 residues. Germline CDR1 reads MGHRA; CDR2 reads YSYEKL. As DNA, the CDR3 is TGCGCCAGCAGCCAAGATTACGGAACAGGGGAAATCTACGAGCAGTACTTC. Residues: CASSQDYGTGEIYEQYF.

The rearrangement links TRBV25-1 to TRBJ2-1, with 8 bases identical to TRBD1. Trimming at V came to 3 bases and at J to 6 bases, leaving 7 bases not matched to a gene. The CDR3 contains 15 residues. Germline CDR1 and CDR2: MGHDK and SYGVNS. The CDR3 DNA is TGTGCCAGCAGTGATCCGGGACAGGTGGGCAATGAGCAGTTCTTC. As protein: CASSDPGQVGNEQFF.

The rearrangement joins TRBV9 to TRBJ2-1; 8 bases agree with TRBD2. V lost 6 bases, J lost 1 base, and 12 bases stayed unmatched. The CDR3 contains 17 residues. Per germline, CDR1 SGDLS and CDR2 YYNGEE. CDR3 DNA: TGTGCCAGCAACCCTCGGGGCAGCGGGAGTTCCTACAATGAGCAGTTCTTC. Encoded protein: CASNPRGSGSSYNEQFF.

The chain carries TRBV11-2 and TRBJ2-5, with D possibly being TRBD2 (5 bases). CDR3 length: 14 residues. With 1 base removed from V and 3 bases from J, the gap between germline ends came to 9 bases. Germline CDR1 and CDR2: SGHAT and FQNNGV. The CDR3 DNA is TGTGCCAGCAGCTTAGGGTCGGGGAAAGAGACCCAGTACTTC. Its protein is CASSLGSGKETQYF. Full variable domain (missing parts from reference TRBV11-2 and TRBJ2-5): EAGVAQSPRYKIIEKRQSVAFWCNPISGHATLYWYQQILGQGPKLLIQFQNNGVVDDSQLPKDRFSAERLKGVDSTLKIQPAKLEDSAVYLCASSLGSGKETQYFGPGTRLLVL.

The gene calls are TRBV4-2 and TRBJ1-2; TRBD1 is a possible D gene (6 bases). Germline CDR1 and CDR2: LGHNA and YNFKEQ. V was pared by 0 bases and J by 2 bases, with 10 bases between. The CDR3 is made up of 15 amino acids. The CDR3 loop reads CASSQDWQGNYGYTF. DNA of the CDR3: TGTGCCAGCAGCCAAGATTGGCAGGGGAACTATGGCTACACCTTC.